This TCR beta chain derives from a study of T cell responses to AZD1222 COVID-19 vaccine. As to this clone: The antigen remains undetermined.

Assay used: immunoSEQ multiplex PCR; TCRdb lists only in-frame clones, some missing. The sample shows 150,000 to 200,000 clones, around 90% of them seen only once. Study observations and caveats: Spike-spanning, vaccine-associated CD4 TCRs were dominant at 160-218 and 743-854. In a largely white British group with more females than males, clonal diversity was possibly underestimated.

V shed 4 bases and J 2 bases; nucleotides not matched to a gene: 7. Germline V CDR1 and CDR2: SQVTM, ANQGSEA. The CDR3 loop spans 15 amino acids. The sequenced sample was peripheral blood, obtained on day 0 of AZD1222 vaccination. This TCR was sampled from an adult in good health. The chain is built from TRBV29-1 and TRBJ2-3; 9 positions match TRBD1. CDR3 bases: TGCAGCGTTGGGGGGACAGGGTTTGTCACAGATACGCAGTATTTT. The encoded protein is CSVGGTGFVTDTQYF.